This T cell receptor (beta chain) was documented in a study of CD8 T cells in ankylosing spondylitis (dated by TCRdb to about 2017). Regarding the complete study: T cell receptor beta repertoires were profiled in healthy donors and ankylosing spondylitis patients so that disease-linked TCR variants could be found. The whole study cohort included over a hundred healthy donors and 25 ankylosing spondylitis patients. Peripheral blood was sampled, and synovial fluid was additionally collected from ankylosing spondylitis patients.

TCRdb shows the sequencer as Illumina HiSeq 2500. Quantitative 5'-RACE with molecular barcodes was the method used to prepare the TCR beta libraries. The published analysis was carried out like this. Disease-linked TCR variants were identified with a new computational method built on a probabilistic model of VDJ rearrangement. TCRdb itself trimmed the public reads at Q25 with fastp, ran MiXCR and retained productive beta chains. Each entry is one CDR3 protein sequence, shown with its most common DNA and genes. What appears here as the V and J calls and clone size reflects TCRdb's work, not the paper's. Within this sample are 150,000 to 200,000 distinct CDR3 sequences, with roughly 18% of them counted one time only. The ten largest clones capture 4.3% of the sample. The V end loses 3 bases and the J end loses 2 bases, and a stretch of 4 bases separates them. CDR1 and CDR2, per the germline V gene, are SGHTA and FQGNSA. The CDR3 spans 13 residues, from the cysteine through the phenylalanine. Only the CDR3 DNA stays, 39 bases, in frame from base 1.

What the study reported, not specific to this receptor: A CD8+ phenotype was shown by the disease-linked clones, which were found at relatively low frequencies in peripheral blood. Blood from ankylosing spondylitis patients appeared to be characterized by a TCR beta motif made up of several highly homologous amino acid variants. The disease-linked clones were reported as significantly enriched in matched synovial fluid samples from ankylosing spondylitis patients. Some motif variants had previously been reported in the synovial fluid and blood of reactive arthritis patients, which suggests shared mechanisms of disease initiation.

This clonotype was observed at least ten times. Its antigen target is currently unknown. Base-call qualities are not available, and no considerably larger clone is one nucleotide away. The receptor comes from a male donor aged 10 to 35 with ankylosing spondylitis or in good health (not recorded which). Donor details come from another sample of the same person, matched by shared clones. Sequencing was done on a sample of blood, either unsorted or a sorted T cell fraction (not recorded which). The rearrangement combines TRBV7-2 with TRBJ2-2; no D gene can be assigned with confidence. The nucleotides are TGTGCCAGCAGCTTCCTAAACACCGGGGAGCTGTTTTTT. Its protein product is CASSFLNTGELFF. Reference TRBV7-2 and TRBJ2-2 proteins supply the regions before and after the CDR3; the full variable domain is: GAGVSQSPSNKVTEKGKDVELRCDPISGHTALYWYRQSLGQGLEFLIYFQGNSAPDKSGLPSDRFSAERTGGSVSTLTIQRTQQEDSAVYLCASSFLNTGELFFGEGSRLTVL.